These 9 T cell receptor beta chains originate from one sample sequenced in a study of T cell repertoires in cytomegalovirus infection. MiXCR, applied by TCRdb to the reads, yields one record per CDR3 protein. The data hold some 700,000 distinct CDR3 sequences, with roughly 35% observed a single time. The sequenced material came from PBMCs. The receptors shown here come from a human donor in good health (CMV status not recorded). Some clones in this sample may be carry-over from other donors' samples.

V and J are TRBV11-2 and TRBJ1-5; unclear D gene. CDR1 and CDR2 (germline): SGHAT, FQNNGV. V lost 0 bases and J lost 7, with 13 bases in between. The CDR3 loop spans 15 amino acids. The CDR3 DNA reads TGTGCCAGCAGCTTAGACCGGGCCCGGACCCAGCCCCAGCATTTT. It specifies CASSLDRARTQPQHF.

A single count supports this clonotype. Lacking the conserved final phenylalanine or tryptophan, this CDR3 likely reflects a read error. The chain recombines TRBV7-9 with TRBJ1-4, with D uncertain. CDR1 is SEHNR and CDR2 is FQNEAQ in the germline V gene (reference sequence). Trimming removed 0 bases at V and 5 bases at J, with 7 bases between. The CDR3 sequence is 14 residues long. The CDR3: CASSLARANEKLFL. CDR3 sequence (DNA): TGTGCCAGCAGCTTAGCGCGGGCAAATGAAAAACTGTTTTTG.

Ten or more counts support this clonotype. This rearrangement joins TRBV7-2 to TRBJ1-2; perhaps TRBD1 as D (5 bases). CDR3 length: 19 residues. V lost 5 bases and J lost 7, with 32 bases in between. The germline V gene encodes CDR1 SGHTA and CDR2 FQGNSA. CDR3 nucleotide sequence: TGTGCCAGCAGCCCCTGGCGGGGTAGGGGAGAAAGGTCGTATACTGGCTACACCTTC. It codes for CASSPWRGRGERSYTGYTF.

This chain uses TRBV19 with TRBJ1-3; D is possibly TRBD1 (6 bases). V was cut by 3 bases and J by 0 bases, with 9 bases left in between. Germline V gene data show CDR1 as LNHDA and CDR2 as SQIVND (reference sequence). This CDR3 has 15 amino acids. The CDR3 sequence is CASSISDSSGNTIYF. CDR3 DNA: TGTGCCAGTAGTATCTCGGACAGCTCTGGAAACACCATATATTTT.

The chain combines TRBV24-1 with TRBJ2-3, with 7 bases fitting TRBD1. V was pared by 3 bases and J by 3 bases, with 2 bases of the junction left unmatched. The germline V gene encodes CDR1 KGHDR and CDR2 SFDVKD. The CDR3 is 14 amino acids. The CDR3, as DNA: TGTGCCACCAGTGATGCGACAGGGACAGATACGCAGTATTTT. Translated: CATSDATGTDTQYF.

This clonotype was counted only a few times. V gene TRBV19 combines with J gene TRBJ2-7; 8 nucleotides line up with TRBD2. The CDR3 contains 17 residues. V lost 0 bases to trimming and J lost 2 bases; unmatched junction nucleotides: 9. Germline-derived CDR1 and CDR2 are LNHDA and SQIVND (reference sequence). The CDR3 here is CASSIDPPGRGTYEQYF. The CDR3 DNA reads TGTGCCAGTAGTATAGATCCGCCCGGGAGGGGAACCTACGAGCAGTACTTC.

The CDR3 sequence is CSARVEGQGNQPQHF. The CDR3 DNA follows: TGCAGTGCTAGGGTAGAAGGACAGGGCAATCAGCCCCAGCATTTT. The chain carries TRBV20-1 and TRBJ1-5, with 7 positions matching TRBD1. CDR1 and CDR2 (germline): DFQATT, SNEGSKA (reference sequence). The CDR3 length is 15 residues. The V segment lost 3 bases and the J segment 2 bases; nucleotides outside the gene matches: 7.

In regard to this clonotype: The CDR3 carries no conserved terminal phenylalanine or tryptophan, so it likely arises from a read error. It is unclear where the CDR3 begins or ends on the DNA, so no DNA is shown, and the CDR3 is as TCRdb lists it. V is TRBV7-2 and J is TRBJ1-2; TRBD1 is the table's D call, not checked against the DNA. CDR1 and CDR2 (germline): SGHTA, FQGNSA. Termini included, the CDR3 measures 16 amino acids. The CDR3 sequence: CASSLVPGQGDYGYTL.

The chain combines TRBV6-6 with TRBJ1-3; D is uncertain. Trimming cost V 0 bases and J 0 bases, with 9 bases left between them. The CDR3 extends over 16 amino acids. Per the germline V gene, CDR1 is MNHNY and CDR2 is SVGAGI (reference sequence). The CDR3 nucleotides are TGTGCCAGCAGTTACTCGATTAGCCGCTCTGGAAACACCATATATTTT. Encoded protein: CASSYSISRSGNTIYF.